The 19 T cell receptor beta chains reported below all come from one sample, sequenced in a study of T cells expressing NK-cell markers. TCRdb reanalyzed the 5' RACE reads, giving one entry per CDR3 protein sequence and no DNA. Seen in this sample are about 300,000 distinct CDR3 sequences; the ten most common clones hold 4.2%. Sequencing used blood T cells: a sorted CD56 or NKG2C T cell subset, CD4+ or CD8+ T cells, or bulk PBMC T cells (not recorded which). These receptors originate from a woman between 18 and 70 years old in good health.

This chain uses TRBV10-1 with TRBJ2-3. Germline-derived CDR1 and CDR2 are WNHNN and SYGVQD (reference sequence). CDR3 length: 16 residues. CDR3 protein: CASSESKGLAKDTQYF.

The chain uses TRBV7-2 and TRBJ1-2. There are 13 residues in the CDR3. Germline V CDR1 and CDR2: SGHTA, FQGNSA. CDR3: CASSFSPNYGYTF.

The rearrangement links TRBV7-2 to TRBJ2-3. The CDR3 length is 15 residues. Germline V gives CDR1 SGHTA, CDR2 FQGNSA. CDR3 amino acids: CASSLGIGRTDTQYF.

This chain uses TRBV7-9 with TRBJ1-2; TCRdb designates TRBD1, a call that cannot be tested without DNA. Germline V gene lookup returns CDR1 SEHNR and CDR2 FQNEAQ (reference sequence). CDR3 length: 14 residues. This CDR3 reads CASSQDTLVDGYTF. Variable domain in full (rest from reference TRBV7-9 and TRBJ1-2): DTGVSQNPRHKITKRGQNVTFRCDPISEHNRLYWYRQTLGQGPEFLTYFQNEAQLEKSRLLSDRFSAERPKGSFSTLEIQRTEQGDSAMYLCASSQDTLVDGYTFGSGTRLTVV.

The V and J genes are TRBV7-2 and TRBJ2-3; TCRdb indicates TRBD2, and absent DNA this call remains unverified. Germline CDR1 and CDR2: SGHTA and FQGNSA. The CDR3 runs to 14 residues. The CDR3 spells CASSLSGGPGGQYF.

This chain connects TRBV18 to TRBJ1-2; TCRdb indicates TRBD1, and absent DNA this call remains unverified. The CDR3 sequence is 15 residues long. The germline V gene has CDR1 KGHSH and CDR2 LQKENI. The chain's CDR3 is CASSPTTGRNYGYTF.

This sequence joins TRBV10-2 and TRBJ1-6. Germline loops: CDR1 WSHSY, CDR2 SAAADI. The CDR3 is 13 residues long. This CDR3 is CASSGQARSPLHF.

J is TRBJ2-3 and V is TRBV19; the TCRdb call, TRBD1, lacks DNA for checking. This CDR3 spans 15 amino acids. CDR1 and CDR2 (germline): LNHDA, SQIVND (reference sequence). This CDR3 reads CASRATWGAGDTQYF.

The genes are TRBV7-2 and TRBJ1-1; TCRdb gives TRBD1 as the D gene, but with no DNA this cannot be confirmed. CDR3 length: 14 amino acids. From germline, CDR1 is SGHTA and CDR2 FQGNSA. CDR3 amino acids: CASSPRELNTEAFF.

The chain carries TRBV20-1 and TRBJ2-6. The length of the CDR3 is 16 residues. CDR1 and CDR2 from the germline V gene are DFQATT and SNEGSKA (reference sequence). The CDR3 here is CSASSGSQTGANVLTF.

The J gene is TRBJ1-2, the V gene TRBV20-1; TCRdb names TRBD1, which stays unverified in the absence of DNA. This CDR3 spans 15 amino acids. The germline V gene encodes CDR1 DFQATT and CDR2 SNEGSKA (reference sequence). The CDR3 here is CSAPGVGGGNYGYTF.

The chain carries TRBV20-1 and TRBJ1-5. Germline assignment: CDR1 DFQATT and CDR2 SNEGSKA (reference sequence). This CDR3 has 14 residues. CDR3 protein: CSARDTRFNQPKHF.

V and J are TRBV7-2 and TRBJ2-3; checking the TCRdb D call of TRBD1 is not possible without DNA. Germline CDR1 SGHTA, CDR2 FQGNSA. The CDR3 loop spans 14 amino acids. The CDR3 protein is CASSFWGGDDTQYF.

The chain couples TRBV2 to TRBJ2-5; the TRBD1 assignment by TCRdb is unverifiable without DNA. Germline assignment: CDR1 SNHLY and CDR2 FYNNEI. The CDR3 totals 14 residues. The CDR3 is CASSRDSSQETQYF.

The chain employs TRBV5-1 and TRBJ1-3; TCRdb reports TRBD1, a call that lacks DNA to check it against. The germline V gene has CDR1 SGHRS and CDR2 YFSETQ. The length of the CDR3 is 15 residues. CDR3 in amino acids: CASSPPGQTGNTIYF.

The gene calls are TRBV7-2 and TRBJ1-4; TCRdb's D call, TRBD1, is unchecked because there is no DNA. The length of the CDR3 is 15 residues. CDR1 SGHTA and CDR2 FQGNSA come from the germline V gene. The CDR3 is CASSPGQGRFEKLFF.

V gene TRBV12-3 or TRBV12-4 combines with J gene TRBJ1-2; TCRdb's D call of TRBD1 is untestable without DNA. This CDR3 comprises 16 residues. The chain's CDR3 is CASTISGTGGEYGYTF.

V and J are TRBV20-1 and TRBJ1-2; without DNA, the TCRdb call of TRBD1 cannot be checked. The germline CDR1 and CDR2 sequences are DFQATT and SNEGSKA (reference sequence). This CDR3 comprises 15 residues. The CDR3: CSARRTGFGDYGYTF.

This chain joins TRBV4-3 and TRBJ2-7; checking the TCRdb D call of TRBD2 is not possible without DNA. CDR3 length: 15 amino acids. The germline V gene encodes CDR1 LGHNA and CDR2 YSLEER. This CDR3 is CASSQGLAGAVEQYF.